A selection of T cell receptor beta chains follows, all from one sample in a study of blood T cell repertoires in COVID-19. Data came from immunoSEQ multiplex PCR; TCRdb stores just in-frame clones and leaves some out. The table records around 340,000 clones, about 83% of them present only once. Specimen: peripheral blood. The receptors originated from a man aged 25 to 45 with active or convalescent COVID-19. CDR3s include the opening cysteine and the closing phenylalanine or tryptophan. Each record gives: V gene, D gene, J gene, CDR3 DNA, CDR3 protein. The D gene is left open where the match is weak.

v_gene: TRBV28
d_gene: NA
j_gene: TRBJ1-1
CDR3nt: TGTGCCAGCAGACCAAACGAGGAGGGGCGCGAAACTGCAGCTTTCTTT
CDR3aa: CASRPNEEGRETAAFF

v_gene: TRBV28
d_gene: NA
j_gene: TRBJ1-4
CDR3nt: TGTGCCAGCACCCCTTCAACTAATGAAAAACTGTTTTTT
CDR3aa: CASTPSTNEKLFF

v_gene: TRBV7-9
d_gene: TRBD1
j_gene: TRBJ2-6
CDR3nt: TGTGCCAGCAGCTTATTTGGGACAGCTCGCTCTGGGGCCAACGTCCTGACTTTC
CDR3aa: CASSLFGTARSGANVLTF

v_gene: TRBV5-1
d_gene: TRBD2
j_gene: TRBJ2-3
CDR3nt: TGCGCCAGCAGCTTGGTGCTTAGCGGGGACACAGATACGCAGTATTTT
CDR3aa: CASSLVLSGDTDTQYF

v_gene: TRBV9
d_gene: NA
j_gene: TRBJ2-3
CDR3nt: TGTGCCAGCAGTATGGGGCATAGCACAGATACGCAGTATTTT
CDR3aa: CASSMGHSTDTQYF

v_gene: TRBV9
d_gene: TRBD1
j_gene: TRBJ2-7
CDR3nt: TGTGCCAGCAGCGTAGTTGGGGACAGCTTCTACGAGCAGTACTTC
CDR3aa: CASSVVGDSFYEQYF

v_gene: TRBV7-2
d_gene: NA
j_gene: TRBJ1-2
CDR3nt: TGTGCCAGCAGCTTAGGCCTGGGGGGGCGAGGCTACACCTTC
CDR3aa: CASSLGLGGRGYTF

v_gene: TRBV6-2/TRBV6-3
d_gene: NA
j_gene: TRBJ2-3
CDR3nt: TGTGCCAGCAGTTACTCGGGCCCAGATACGCAGTATTTT
CDR3aa: CASSYSGPDTQYF

v_gene: TRBV19
d_gene: NA
j_gene: TRBJ2-2
CDR3nt: TGTGCCAGTACCCGGATAGCCGATTACACCGGGGAGCTGTTTTTT
CDR3aa: CASTRIADYTGELFF

v_gene: TRBV5-5
d_gene: NA
j_gene: TRBJ2-6
CDR3nt: TGTGCCAGCAGCCCGAGACAGAGTCTATACAACGTCCTGACTTTC
CDR3aa: CASSPRQSLYNVLTF

v_gene: TRBV12-3/TRBV12-4
d_gene: NA
j_gene: TRBJ1-4
CDR3nt: TGTGCCAGCAGTCTACAGGGAAAACTGTTTTTT
CDR3aa: CASSLQGKLFF

v_gene: TRBV12-3/TRBV12-4
d_gene: TRBD2
j_gene: TRBJ2-7
CDR3nt: TGTGCCAGCGGTTCTGGCGGGAGGAACGAGCAGTACTTC
CDR3aa: CASGSGGRNEQYF

v_gene: TRBV11-1
d_gene: TRBD2
j_gene: TRBJ2-1
CDR3nt: TGTGCCAGCAGCTACGCCGGGACTAGCGGGCCGGAGCAGTTCTTC
CDR3aa: CASSYAGTSGPEQFF